This T cell receptor beta chain stems from a study of cytomegalovirus exposure and HLA in healthy donors. PCR used 60 Vbeta primers and 13 Jbeta primers. Repertoires were generated with immunoSEQ multiplex PCR, while TCRdb's copy carries only in-frame clones and drops some. Of 95,000 to 110,000 clones listed, 73% are singletons. The CDR3 loop spans 16 amino acids. Looked up from germline, CDR1 is SGHNT and CDR2 is YYREEE (reference sequence). Trimming at V came to 4 bases and at J to 9 bases, leaving 8 bases not matched to a gene. The sample comprised PBMCs. The sequence derives from a young man in good health and CMV-seronegative. The V call is TRBV5-4, the J call TRBJ2-1; 15 bases are shared with TRBD2. CDR3 in amino acids: CASSGGLAGGPREQFF. CDR3 DNA sequence: TGTGCCAGCAGCGGAGGACTAGCGGGAGGGCCGCGTGAGCAGTTCTTC. Filled out from reference TRBV5-4 and TRBJ2-1, the complete variable domain reads ETGVTQSPTHLIKTRGQQVTLRCSSQSGHNTVSWYQQALGQGPQFIFQYYREEENGRGNFPPRFSGLQFPNYSSELNVNALELDDSALYLCASSGGLAGGPREQFFGPGTRLTVL.